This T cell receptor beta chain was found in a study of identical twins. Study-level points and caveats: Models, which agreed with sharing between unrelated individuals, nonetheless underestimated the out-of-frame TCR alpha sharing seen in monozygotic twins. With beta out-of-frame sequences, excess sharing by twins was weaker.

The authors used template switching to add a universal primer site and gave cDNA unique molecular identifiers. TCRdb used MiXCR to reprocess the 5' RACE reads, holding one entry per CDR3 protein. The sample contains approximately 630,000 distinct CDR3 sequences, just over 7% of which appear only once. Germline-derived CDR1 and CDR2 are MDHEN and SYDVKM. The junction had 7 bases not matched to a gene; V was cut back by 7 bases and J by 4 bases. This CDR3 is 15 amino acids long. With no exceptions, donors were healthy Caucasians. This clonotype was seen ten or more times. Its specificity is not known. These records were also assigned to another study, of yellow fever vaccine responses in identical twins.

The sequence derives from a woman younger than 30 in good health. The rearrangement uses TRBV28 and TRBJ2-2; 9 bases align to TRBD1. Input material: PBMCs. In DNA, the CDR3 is TGTGCCAGCAATACCGGGACAGGGTCCACCGGGGAGCTGTTTTTT. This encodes CASNTGTGSTGELFF.